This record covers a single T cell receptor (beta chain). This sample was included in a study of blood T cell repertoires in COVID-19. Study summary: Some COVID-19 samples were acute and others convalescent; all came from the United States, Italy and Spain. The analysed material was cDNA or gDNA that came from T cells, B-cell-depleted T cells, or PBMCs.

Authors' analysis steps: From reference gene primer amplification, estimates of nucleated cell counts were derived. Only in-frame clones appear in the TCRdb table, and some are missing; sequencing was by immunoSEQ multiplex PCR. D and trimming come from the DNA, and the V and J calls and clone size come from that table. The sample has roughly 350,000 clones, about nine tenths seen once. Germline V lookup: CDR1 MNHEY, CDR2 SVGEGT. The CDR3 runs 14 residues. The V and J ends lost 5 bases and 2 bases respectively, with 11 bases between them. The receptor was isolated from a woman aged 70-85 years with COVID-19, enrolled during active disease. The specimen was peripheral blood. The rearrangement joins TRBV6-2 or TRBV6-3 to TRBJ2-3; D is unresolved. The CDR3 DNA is TGTGCCAGCAGTCTCACGACTCCCACAGATACGCAGTATTTT. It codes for CASSLTTPTDTQYF.